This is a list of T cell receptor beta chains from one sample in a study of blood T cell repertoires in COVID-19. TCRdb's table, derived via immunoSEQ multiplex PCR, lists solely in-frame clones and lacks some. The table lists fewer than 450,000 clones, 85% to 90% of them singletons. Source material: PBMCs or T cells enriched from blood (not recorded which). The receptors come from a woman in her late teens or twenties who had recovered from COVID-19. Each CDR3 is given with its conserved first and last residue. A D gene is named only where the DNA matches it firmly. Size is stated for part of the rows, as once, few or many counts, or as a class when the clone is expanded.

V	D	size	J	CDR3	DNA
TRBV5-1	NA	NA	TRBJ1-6	CASSLAGGEVAAPLHF	TGCGCCAGCAGCTTGGCCGGCGGGGAGGTGGCCGCACCCCTCCACTTT
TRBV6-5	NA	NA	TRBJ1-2	CASIQGGGNYGYTF	TGTGCCAGCATACAGGGCGGAGGTAACTATGGCTACACCTTC
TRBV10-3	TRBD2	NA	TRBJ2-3	CATRAGGSDTQYF	TGTGCCACTCGAGCGGGGGGCTCAGATACGCAGTATTTT
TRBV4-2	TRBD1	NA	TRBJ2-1	CASSPDREQSYNEQFF	TGTGCCAGCAGCCCGGACAGGGAACAATCCTACAATGAGCAGTTCTTC
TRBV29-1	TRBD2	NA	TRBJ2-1	CSVAVAGAGDEQFF	TGCAGCGTTGCCGTAGCGGGGGCCGGGGATGAGCAGTTCTTC
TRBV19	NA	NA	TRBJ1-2	CASSAQGFPYGYTF	TGTGCCAGTAGTGCGCAGGGATTTCCCTATGGCTACACCTTC
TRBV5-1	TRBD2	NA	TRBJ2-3	CASSSGAGATDTQYF	TGCGCCAGCAGCTCGGGAGCGGGGGCCACAGATACGCAGTATTTT
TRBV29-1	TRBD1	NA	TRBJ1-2	CSVSGTGGSTNYGYTF	TGCAGCGTCTCCGGGACAGGGGGCAGTACTAACTATGGCTACACCTTC
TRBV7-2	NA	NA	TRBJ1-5	CASSLARGINQPQHF	TGTGCCAGCAGCTTAGCGCGGGGGATCAATCAGCCCCAGCATTTT
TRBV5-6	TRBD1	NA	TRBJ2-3	CASSWDRGHTQYF	TGTGCCAGCAGCTGGGACAGGGGTCATACGCAGTATTTT
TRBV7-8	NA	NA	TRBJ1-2	CASSPPGNYGYTF	TGTGCCAGCAGCCCACCAGGGAACTATGGCTACACCTTC
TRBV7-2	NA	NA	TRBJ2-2	CASSLGGTRNTGELFF	TGTGCCAGCAGCTTAGGTGGGACAAGGAACACCGGGGAGCTGTTTTTT
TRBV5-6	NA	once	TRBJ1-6	CASSLGSGTALHF	TGTGCCAGCAGCTTGGGGTCAGGAACGGCCCTCCACTTT
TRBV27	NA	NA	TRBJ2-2	CASSPHSLDSSGELFF	TGTGCCAGCAGTCCTCACAGTTTAGATTCCTCCGGGGAGCTGTTTTTT
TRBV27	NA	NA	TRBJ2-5	CASSSAGASYF	TGTGCCAGCAGTTCGGCGGGGGCCTCATACTTC
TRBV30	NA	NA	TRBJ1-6	CAWSYGSSYNSPLHF	TGTGCCTGGAGTTATGGGAGCTCCTATAATTCACCCCTCCACTTT
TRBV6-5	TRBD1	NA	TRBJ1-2	CASTPLTGPNYGYTF	TGTGCCAGCACCCCTCTGACAGGGCCTAACTATGGCTACACCTTC
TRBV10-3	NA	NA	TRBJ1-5	CAISDRVDQPQHF	TGTGCCATCAGTGACAGGGTCGATCAGCCCCAGCATTTT
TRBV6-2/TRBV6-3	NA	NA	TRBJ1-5	CASSYTSYQPQHF	TGTGCCAGCAGTTACACCAGTTATCAGCCCCAGCATTTT
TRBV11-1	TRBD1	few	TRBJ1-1	CASSGQGTEAFF	TGTGCCAGCAGCGGACAGGGCACTGAAGCTTTCTTT
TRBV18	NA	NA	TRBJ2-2	CASSPGTLNTGELFF	TGTGCCAGCTCACCGGGGACTTTGAACACCGGGGAGCTGTTTTTT
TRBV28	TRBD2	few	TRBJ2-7	CASSLSTSGSSYEQYF	TGTGCCAGCAGTTTGTCGACTAGCGGGTCTTCCTACGAGCAGTACTTC
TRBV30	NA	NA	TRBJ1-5	CAWSVPGYGYSNQPQHF	TGTGCCTGGAGTGTCCCAGGGTATGGGTATAGCAATCAGCCCCAGCATTTT
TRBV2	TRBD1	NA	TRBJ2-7	CASTGYPDRAKYEQYF	TGTGCCAGCACAGGTTATCCAGACAGGGCAAAATACGAGCAGTACTTC
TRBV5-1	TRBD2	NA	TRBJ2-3	CASTAGGPDTQYF	TGCGCCAGCACGGCGGGGGGGCCAGATACGCAGTATTTT
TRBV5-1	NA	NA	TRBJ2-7	CASSGQGQPHYEQYF	TGCGCCAGCAGCGGTCAGGGGCAGCCGCACTACGAGCAGTACTTC
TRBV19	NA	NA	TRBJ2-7	CASSIKGGIPPAEQYF	TGTGCCAGTAGTATAAAGGGAGGCATACCCCCGGCCGAGCAGTACTTC
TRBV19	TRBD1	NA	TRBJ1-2	CASSIVGTVGGYTF	TGTGCCAGTAGTATAGTAGGGACAGTCGGAGGCTACACCTTC
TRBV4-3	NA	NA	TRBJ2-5	CASSQDREYQETQYF	TGCGCCAGCAGCCAAGATCGAGAGTATCAAGAGACCCAGTACTTC
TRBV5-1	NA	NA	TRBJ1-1	CASSLGGRGRLSTEAFF	TGCGCCAGCAGCTTGGGGGGCAGGGGACGACTTAGCACTGAAGCTTTCTTT
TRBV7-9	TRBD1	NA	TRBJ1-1	CASSPTGPEAFF	TGTGCCAGCAGTCCGACAGGGCCCGAAGCTTTCTTT
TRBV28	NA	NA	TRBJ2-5	CASSLGGRDQETQYF	TGTGCCAGCAGCTTAGGCGGGCGGGACCAAGAGACCCAGTACTTC
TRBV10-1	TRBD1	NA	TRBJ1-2	CASSESTIGQGYGYTF	TGCGCCAGCAGTGAGTCGACGATAGGACAGGGATATGGCTACACCTTC
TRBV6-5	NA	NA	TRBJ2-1	CASSYQGRDNEQFF	TGTGCCAGCAGTTATCAGGGAAGGGACAATGAGCAGTTCTTC
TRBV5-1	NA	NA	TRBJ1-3	CASSLGTGNTIYF	TGCGCCAGCAGCTTGGGGACAGGAAACACCATATATTTT
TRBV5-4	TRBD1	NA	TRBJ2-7	CASSSTGTGGLFHEQYF	TGTGCCAGCAGCTCAACCGGGACAGGGGGCCTTTTTCACGAGCAGTACTTC
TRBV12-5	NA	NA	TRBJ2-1	CASGPPAQQGPYNEQFF	TGTGCTAGTGGCCCCCCCGCACAACAGGGCCCCTACAATGAGCAGTTCTTC
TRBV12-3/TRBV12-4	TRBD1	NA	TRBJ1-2	CASRTGAYGYTF	TGTGCCAGCAGGACAGGGGCCTATGGCTACACCTTC
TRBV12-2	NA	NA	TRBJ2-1	CASRSPLFRTGGENNEQFF	TGTGCAAGTCGCTCCCCCCTCTTTCGGACAGGGGGTGAGAACAATGAGCAGTTCTTC
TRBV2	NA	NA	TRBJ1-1	CASRATRAGAVGAFF	TGTGCCAGCAGAGCGACAAGGGCAGGGGCCGTGGGAGCTTTCTTT
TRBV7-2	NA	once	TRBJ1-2	CASSPGGLGGYTF	TGTGCCAGCAGCCCCGGGGGGTTAGGTGGCTACACCTTC
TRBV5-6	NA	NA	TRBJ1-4	CASSSTATNEKLFF	TGTGCCAGCAGCTCGACTGCAACTAATGAAAAACTGTTTTTT
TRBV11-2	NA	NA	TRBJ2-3	CASSLMSDTQYF	TGTGCCAGCAGCTTAATGTCGGATACGCAGTATTTT
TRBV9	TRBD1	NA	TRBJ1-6	CASSVNTGGTYNSPLHF	TGTGCCAGCAGCGTAAACACAGGGGGTACCTATAATTCACCCCTCCACTTT
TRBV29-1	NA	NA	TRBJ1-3	CSVTPMSSGNTIYF	TGCAGCGTCACTCCCATGAGCTCTGGAAACACCATATATTTT
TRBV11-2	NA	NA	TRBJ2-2	CASSPRQVIGVRNTGELFF	TGTGCCAGCAGCCCCAGGCAGGTTATAGGCGTTAGGAACACCGGGGAGCTGTTTTTT
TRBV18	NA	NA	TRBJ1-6	CASSPPGSSYNSPLHF	TGTGCCAGCTCACCACCGGGGAGCTCCTATAATTCACCCCTCCACTTT
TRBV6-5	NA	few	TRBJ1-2	CASTLRGGSREGYTF	TGTGCCAGCACCCTCCGGGGGGGCAGCCGGGAGGGCTACACCTTC
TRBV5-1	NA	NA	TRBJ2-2	CASSSGQATGELFF	TGCGCCAGCAGCTCGGGACAAGCCACCGGGGAGCTGTTTTTT
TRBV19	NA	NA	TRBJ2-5	CASSFSGSGQETQYF	TGTGCCAGTAGTTTTTCAGGGTCAGGACAAGAGACCCAGTACTTC
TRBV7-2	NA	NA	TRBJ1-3	CASRVNAGNTIYF	TGTGCCAGCAGGGTAAACGCGGGAAACACCATATATTTT
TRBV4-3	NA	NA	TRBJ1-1	CASSQDRVLGTEAFF	TGCGCCAGCAGCCAAGATCGGGTTCTGGGCACTGAAGCTTTCTTT
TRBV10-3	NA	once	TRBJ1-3	CAISTPSFSGNTIYF	TGTGCCATCAGTACACCGTCTTTCTCTGGAAACACCATATATTTT
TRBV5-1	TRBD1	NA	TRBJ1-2	CASSTWRGGGGEYGYTF	TGCGCCAGCTCCACGTGGAGGGGCGGAGGGGGCGAGTATGGCTACACCTTC